These T cell receptor beta chains were read from a single sample in a study of T cell repertoires in cytomegalovirus infection. TCRdb analysed the reads with MiXCR anew, one entry per CDR3 protein. Among 54,000 or so distinct CDR3 sequences, 33% were seen once, and the ten largest hold about 73%. These TCRs are of unknown antigen specificity. Sequencing was performed on PBMCs, sequenced either directly or after in vitro stimulation (not recorded which). These receptors were collected from a human donor in good health (CMV status not recorded). Some clones in this sample may be carry-over from other donors' samples. CDR3s include the opening cysteine and the closing phenylalanine or tryptophan. D genes are given only for firm matches. Where a row states a size, it is once, few, many or the class of an expanded clone; other rows omit it.

d_gene | abundance | j_gene | v_gene | CDR3nt | CDR3aa
TRBD2 | NA | TRBJ2-5 | TRBV20-1 | TGCAGTGCTAGAATAGCGGGAGGTGGAGAGACCCAGTACTTC | CSARIAGGGETQYF
NA | many | TRBJ2-3 | TRBV7-6 | TGTGCCAGCAGCTTAGGACCGGGACCAGATACGCAGTATTTT | CASSLGPGPDTQYF
TRBD1 | NA | TRBJ2-3 | TRBV5-1 | TGCGCCAGCAGCCCGGGACAGGGAGCAGATACGCAGTATTTT | CASSPGQGADTQYF
NA | many | TRBJ2-5 | TRBV6-1 | TGTGCCAGCAGTGGGGGAACTCAAGAGACCCAGTACTTC | CASSGGTQETQYF
NA | NA | TRBJ2-1 | TRBV2 | TGTGCCAGCCACCTGGGCCAGAGCTCCTACAATGAGCAGTTCTTC | CASHLGQSSYNEQFF
NA | few | TRBJ2-1 | TRBV9 | TGTGCCAGCAGCGTAGCTCACCCCGCCAACAATGAGCAGTTCTTC | CASSVAHPANNEQFF
NA | NA | TRBJ1-5 | TRBV20-1 | TGCAGTGCTAGAGTCGGGTGGGATCAGCCCCAGCATTTT | CSARVGWDQPQHF
NA | few | TRBJ1-6 | TRBV4-3 | TGCGCCAGCAGCCAAGAAAGGGCCTATAATTCACCCCTCCACTTT | CASSQERAYNSPLHF
TRBD2 | NA | TRBJ2-4 | TRBV27 | TGTGCCAGCTCCCCCCGGGGGGACCAAAACATTCAGTACTTC | CASSPRGDQNIQYF
TRBD2 | NA | TRBJ2-1 | TRBV10-2 | TGCGCCAGCAGTGACGCGGGAGGGCCCGATGAGCAGTTCTTC | CASSDAGGPDEQFF
NA | many | TRBJ1-2 | TRBV5-5 | TGTGCCAGCAGCCTGACGCAGTCCTATGGCTACACCTTC | CASSLTQSYGYTF
NA | NA | TRBJ2-3 | TRBV7-2 | TGTGCCAGCAGCATAGGGCCGGGGGGCACAGATACGCAGTATTTT | CASSIGPGGTDTQYF
NA | many | TRBJ2-7 | TRBV7-2 | TGTGCCAGCCGCACGGGGCAGCCTTCCTACGAGCAGTACTTC | CASRTGQPSYEQYF
TRBD1 | NA | TRBJ2-1 | TRBV2 | TGTGCCAGCAAGCGGGACAGGGTTAATGAGCAGTTCTTC | CASKRDRVNEQFF